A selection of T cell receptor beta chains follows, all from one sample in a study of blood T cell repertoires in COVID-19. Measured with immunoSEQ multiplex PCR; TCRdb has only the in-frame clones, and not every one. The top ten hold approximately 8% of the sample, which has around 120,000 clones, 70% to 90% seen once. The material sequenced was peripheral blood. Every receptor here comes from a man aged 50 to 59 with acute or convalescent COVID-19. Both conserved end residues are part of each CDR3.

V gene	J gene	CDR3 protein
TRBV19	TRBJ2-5	CASSIGLAGGGQRETQYF
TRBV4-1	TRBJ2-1	CASSHPSGAGYNEQFF
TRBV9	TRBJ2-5	CASSPRPGAYQETQYF
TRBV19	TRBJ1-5	CASSIQRTGYSNQPQHF
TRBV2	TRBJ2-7	CASSVSIYYEQYF
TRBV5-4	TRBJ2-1	CASSSPPTGVSINEQFF
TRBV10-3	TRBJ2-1	CAISELAGGVYNEQFF
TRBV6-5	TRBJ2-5	CASGRQEGTQYF
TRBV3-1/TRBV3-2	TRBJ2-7	CASSRRLAGAHEQYF
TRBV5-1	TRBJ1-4	CASSLDIIREKLFF
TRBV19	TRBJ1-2	CASSIDRGQGGGYTF
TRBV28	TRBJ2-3	CASSSLGVREGPRRHTQYF
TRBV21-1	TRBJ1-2	CASSIGDRDGYTF
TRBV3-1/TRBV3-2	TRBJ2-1	CASSLKSHLAGTKANEQFF
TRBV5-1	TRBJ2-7	CASSFTGIESYEQYF
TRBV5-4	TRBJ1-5	CASSQGQSNQPQHF
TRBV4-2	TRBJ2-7	CASSRYMTSGRSRYEQYF
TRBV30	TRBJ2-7	CAWSTTQGRLAAEGEQYF
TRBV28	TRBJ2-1	CASSFRTSLNEQFF
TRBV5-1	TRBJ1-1	CASRMGQMNTEAFF
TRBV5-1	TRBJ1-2	CASSFDRIYGYTF
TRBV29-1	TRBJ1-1	CSVAGRGHTEAFF
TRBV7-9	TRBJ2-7	CASSLGTGGDGEQYF
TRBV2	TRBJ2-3	CASSGTGGPQYF
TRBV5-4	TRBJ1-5	CASSLDGVYQPQHF
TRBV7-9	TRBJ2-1	CASSLVGTSDSYNEQFF
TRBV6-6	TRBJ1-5	CASSPGTGGYQPQHF
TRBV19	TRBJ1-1	CASSMSIMNTEAFF
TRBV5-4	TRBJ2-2	CASSLGAAGGRTGELFF
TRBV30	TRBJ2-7	CAWSVRDTYEQYF
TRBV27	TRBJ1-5	CASGDGNSNQPQHF
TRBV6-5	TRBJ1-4	CASSYATGVSQEKLFF
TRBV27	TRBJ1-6	CASSLIGDSRYSPLHF
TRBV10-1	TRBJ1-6	CASSESGTRIPPLHF
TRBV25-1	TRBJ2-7	CASSEVSSGRVYF
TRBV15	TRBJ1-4	CATSRDQAGGNEKLFF
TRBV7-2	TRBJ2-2	CASSLARDSPWTGELFF
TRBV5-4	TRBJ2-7	CASSLGGTGTSF
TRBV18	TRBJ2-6	CASSPPNYSGANVLTF
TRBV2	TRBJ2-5	CASSYERKETQYF